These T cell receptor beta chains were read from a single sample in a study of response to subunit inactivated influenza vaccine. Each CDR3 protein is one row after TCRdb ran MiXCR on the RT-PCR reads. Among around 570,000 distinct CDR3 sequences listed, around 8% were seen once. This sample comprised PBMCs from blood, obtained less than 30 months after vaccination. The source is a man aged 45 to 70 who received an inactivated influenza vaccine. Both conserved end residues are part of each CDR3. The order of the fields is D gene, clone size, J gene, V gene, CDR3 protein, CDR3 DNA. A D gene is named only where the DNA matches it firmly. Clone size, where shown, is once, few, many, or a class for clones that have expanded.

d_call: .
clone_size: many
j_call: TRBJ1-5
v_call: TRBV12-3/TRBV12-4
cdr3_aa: CASTPKYSNQPQHF
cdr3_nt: TGTGCCAGCACCCCTAAGTATAGCAATCAGCCCCAGCATTTT

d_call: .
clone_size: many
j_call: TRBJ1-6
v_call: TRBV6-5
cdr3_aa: CASSRTSSPLHF
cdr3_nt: TGTGCCAGCAGTCGGACTTCTTCACCCCTCCACTTT

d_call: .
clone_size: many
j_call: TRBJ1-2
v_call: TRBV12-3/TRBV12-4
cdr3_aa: CASSSGPRGYTF
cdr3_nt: TGTGCCAGCAGCTCCGGCCCTCGGGGCTACACCTTC

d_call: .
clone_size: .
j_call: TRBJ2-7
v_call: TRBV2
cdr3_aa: CASSPGTLYSYEQYF
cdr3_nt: TGTGCCAGCAGTCCCGGGACACTATACTCCTACGAGCAGTACTTC

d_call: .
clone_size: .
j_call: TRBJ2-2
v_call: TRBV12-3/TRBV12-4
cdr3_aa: CASSLMGYTGELFF
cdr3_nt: TGTGCCAGCAGTTTAATGGGCTACACCGGGGAGCTGTTTTTT

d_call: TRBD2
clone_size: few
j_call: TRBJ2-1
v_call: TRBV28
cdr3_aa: CASSRTSGSPNEQFF
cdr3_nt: TGTGCCAGCAGTCGGACTAGCGGGAGCCCCAATGAGCAGTTCTTC

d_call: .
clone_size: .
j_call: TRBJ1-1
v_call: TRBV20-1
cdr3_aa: CSARDIKNTEAFF
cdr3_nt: TGCAGTGCCCGGGACATTAAGAACACTGAAGCTTTCTTT

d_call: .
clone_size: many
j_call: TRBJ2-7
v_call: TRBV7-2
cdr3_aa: CASSERTGHYEQYF
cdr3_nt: TGTGCCAGCAGCGAACGGACTGGACACTACGAGCAGTACTTC

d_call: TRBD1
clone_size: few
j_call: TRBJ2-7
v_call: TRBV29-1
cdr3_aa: CSVRSGTGGAGQYF
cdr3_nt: TGCAGCGTTAGATCCGGGACAGGGGGCGCGGGGCAGTACTTC

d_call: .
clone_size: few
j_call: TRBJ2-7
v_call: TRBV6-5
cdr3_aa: CASSYGPSPYEQYF
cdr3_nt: TGTGCCAGCAGTTACGGTCCTAGTCCCTACGAGCAGTACTTC

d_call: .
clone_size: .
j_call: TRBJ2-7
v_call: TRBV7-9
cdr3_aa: CASSRIIYEQYF
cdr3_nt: TGTGCCAGCAGCCGAATAATCTACGAGCAGTACTTC

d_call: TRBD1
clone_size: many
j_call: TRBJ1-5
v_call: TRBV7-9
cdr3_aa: CASSTSTGVGNQPQHF
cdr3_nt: TGTGCCAGCAGCACCAGCACAGGGGTAGGCAATCAGCCCCAGCATTTT

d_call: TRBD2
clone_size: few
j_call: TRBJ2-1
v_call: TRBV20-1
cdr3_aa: CSARDLSGVYNEQFF
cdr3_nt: TGCAGTGCTAGAGATTTGAGCGGGGTCTACAATGAGCAGTTCTTC

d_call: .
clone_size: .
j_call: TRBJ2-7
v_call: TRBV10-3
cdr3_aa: CATTSGRYEQYF
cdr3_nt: TGTGCCACAACGTCCGGTCGGTACGAGCAGTACTTC

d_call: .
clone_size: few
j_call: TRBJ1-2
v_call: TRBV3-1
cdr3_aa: CASSQDRSGSYGYTF
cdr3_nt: TGTGCCAGCAGCCAAGATCGGTCAGGGAGCTATGGCTACACCTTC

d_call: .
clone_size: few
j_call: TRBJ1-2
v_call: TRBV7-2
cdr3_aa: CASSTQTSNGYTF
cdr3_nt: TGTGCCAGCAGCACCCAGACTTCTAATGGCTACACCTTC

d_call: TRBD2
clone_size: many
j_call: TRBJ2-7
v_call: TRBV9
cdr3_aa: CASSLQAGGAPYEQYF
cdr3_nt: TGTGCCAGCAGCCTTCAGGCGGGAGGGGCCCCCTACGAGCAGTACTTC

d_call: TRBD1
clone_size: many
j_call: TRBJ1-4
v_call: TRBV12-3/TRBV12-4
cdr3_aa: CATRQGIDEKLFF
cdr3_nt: TGTGCCACCCGACAGGGTATTGATGAAAAACTGTTTTTT

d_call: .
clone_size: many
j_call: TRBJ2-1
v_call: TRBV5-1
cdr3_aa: CASSPGGRHNEQFF
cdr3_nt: TGCGCCAGCAGCCCAGGAGGACGGCACAATGAGCAGTTCTTC

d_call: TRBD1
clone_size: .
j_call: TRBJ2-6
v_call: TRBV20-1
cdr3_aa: CSARGAPGQGSSGANVLTF
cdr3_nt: TGCAGTGCTAGAGGCGCTCCGGGACAGGGCTCCTCTGGGGCCAACGTCCTGACTTTC

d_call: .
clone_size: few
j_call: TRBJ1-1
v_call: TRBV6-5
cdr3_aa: CASSYMRTNTEAFF
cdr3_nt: TGTGCCAGCAGTTACATGAGAACGAACACTGAAGCTTTCTTT

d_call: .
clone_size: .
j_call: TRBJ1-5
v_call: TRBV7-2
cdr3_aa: CASSLALPGRNQPQHF
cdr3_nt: TGTGCCAGCAGCTTAGCGCTCCCAGGGCGAAATCAGCCCCAGCATTTT

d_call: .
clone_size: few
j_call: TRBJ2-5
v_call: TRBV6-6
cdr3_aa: CATRGVDETQYF
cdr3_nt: TGTGCCACCAGGGGGGTGGACGAGACCCAGTACTTC

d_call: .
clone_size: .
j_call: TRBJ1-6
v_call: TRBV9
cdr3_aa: CASSVGVANSPLHF
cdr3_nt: TGTGCCAGCAGCGTGGGGGTGGCGAATTCACCCCTCCACTTT

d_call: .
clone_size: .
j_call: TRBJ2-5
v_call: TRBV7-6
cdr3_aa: CASSSRRNKQETQYF
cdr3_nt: TGTGCCAGCAGCTCTCGCCGGAATAAACAAGAGACCCAGTACTTC

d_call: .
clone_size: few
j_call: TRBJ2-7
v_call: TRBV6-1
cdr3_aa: CASIDPPDYEQYF
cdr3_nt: TGTGCCAGCATTGACCCCCCGGACTACGAGCAGTACTTC

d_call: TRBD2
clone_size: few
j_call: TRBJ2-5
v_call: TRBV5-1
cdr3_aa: CASSLGTSGGYETQYF
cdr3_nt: TGCGCCAGCAGCCTAGGGACTAGCGGGGGTTACGAGACCCAGTACTTC

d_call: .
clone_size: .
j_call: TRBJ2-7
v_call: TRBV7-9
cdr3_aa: CASSLNRLDEQYF
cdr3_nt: TGTGCCAGCAGCTTAAATCGCCTAGACGAGCAGTACTTC

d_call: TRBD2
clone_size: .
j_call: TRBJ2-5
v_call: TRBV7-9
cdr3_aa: CASSSERIAGGGETQYF
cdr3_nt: TGTGCCAGCAGCTCAGAACGGATAGCGGGAGGAGGAGAGACCCAGTACTTC

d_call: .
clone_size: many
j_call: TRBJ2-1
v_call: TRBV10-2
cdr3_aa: CASSDQSSYNEQFF
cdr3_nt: TGCGCCAGCAGTGACCAGAGCTCCTACAATGAGCAGTTCTTC

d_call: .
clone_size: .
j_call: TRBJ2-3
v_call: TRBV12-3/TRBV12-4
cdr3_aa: CASSFRKLRTDTQYF
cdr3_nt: TGTGCCAGCAGTTTTAGGAAGCTCCGCACAGATACGCAGTATTTT

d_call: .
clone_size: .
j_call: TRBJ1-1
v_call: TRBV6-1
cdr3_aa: CASSAPLRGLNTEAFF
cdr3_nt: TGTGCCAGCAGTGCCCCATTGCGAGGACTTAACACTGAAGCTTTCTTT

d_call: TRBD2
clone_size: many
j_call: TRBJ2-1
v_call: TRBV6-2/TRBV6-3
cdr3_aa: CASSPRLAGAPEQFF
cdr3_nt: TGTGCCAGCAGTCCCCGACTAGCGGGAGCTCCTGAGCAGTTCTTC

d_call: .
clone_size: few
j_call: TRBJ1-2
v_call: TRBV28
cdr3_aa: CASRRGPEYGYTF
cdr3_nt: TGTGCCAGCCGGCGAGGGCCGGAATATGGCTACACCTTC

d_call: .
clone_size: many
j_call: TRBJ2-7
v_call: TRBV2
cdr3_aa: CASSEGDQGYEQYF
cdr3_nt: TGTGCCAGCAGTGAAGGGGACCAGGGCTACGAGCAGTACTTC

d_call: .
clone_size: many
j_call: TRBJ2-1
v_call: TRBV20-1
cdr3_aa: CSARDLSSSQVLF
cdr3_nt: TGCAGTGCTAGAGACCTGAGTAGCTCCCAGGTGCTCTTC

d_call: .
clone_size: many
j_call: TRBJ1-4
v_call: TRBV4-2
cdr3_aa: CASSPSSTTTNEKLFF
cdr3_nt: TGTGCCAGCAGCCCCTCCTCGACCACGACTAATGAAAAACTGTTTTTT

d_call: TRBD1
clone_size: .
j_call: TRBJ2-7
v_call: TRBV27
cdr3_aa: CASSFRPDRAYEQYF
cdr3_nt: TGTGCCAGCAGTTTTCGGCCGGACAGGGCATACGAGCAGTACTTC

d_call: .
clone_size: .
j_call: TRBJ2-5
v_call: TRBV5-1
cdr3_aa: CASSSTDPVRETQYF
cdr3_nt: TGCGCCAGCAGCTCAACGGACCCGGTGAGGGAGACCCAGTACTTC

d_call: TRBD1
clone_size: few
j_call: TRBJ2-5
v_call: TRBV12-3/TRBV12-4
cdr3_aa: CASSFRAGGETQYF
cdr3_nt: TGTGCCAGCAGTTTCCGGGCAGGGGGAGAGACCCAGTACTTC

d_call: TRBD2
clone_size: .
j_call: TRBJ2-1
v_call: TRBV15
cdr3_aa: CATSRYIAGEQFF
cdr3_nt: TGTGCCACCAGCAGATACATAGCGGGGGAGCAGTTCTTC

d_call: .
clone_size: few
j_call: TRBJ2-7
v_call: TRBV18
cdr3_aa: CASSPPSRVYEQYF
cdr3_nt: TGTGCCAGCTCACCACCGAGCAGGGTCTACGAGCAGTACTTC

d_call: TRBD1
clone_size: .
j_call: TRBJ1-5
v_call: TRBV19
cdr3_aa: CASSTLGQNSNQPQHF
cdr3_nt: TGTGCCAGTAGTACGCTGGGACAGAATAGCAATCAGCCCCAGCATTTT

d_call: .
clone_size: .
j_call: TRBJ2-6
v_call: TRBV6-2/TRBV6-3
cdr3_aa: CTSSYSGFVGFGSGANVLTF
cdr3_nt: TGTACCAGCAGTTACTCAGGGTTTGTGGGGTTCGGGTCTGGGGCCAACGTCCTGACTTTC

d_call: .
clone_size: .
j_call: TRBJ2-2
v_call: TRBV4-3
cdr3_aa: CASSQGDGSRTGELFF
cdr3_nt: TGCGCCAGCAGCCAAGGGGACGGATCGCGGACCGGGGAGCTGTTTTTT

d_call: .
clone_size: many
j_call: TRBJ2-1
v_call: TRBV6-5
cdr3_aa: CASSYVGQYNEQFF
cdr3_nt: TGTGCCAGCAGTTACGTCGGACAGTACAATGAGCAGTTCTTC

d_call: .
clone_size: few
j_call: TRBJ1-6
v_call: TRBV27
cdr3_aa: CASSLSAGDSSPLHF
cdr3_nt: TGTGCCAGCAGTTTATCTGCAGGAGACTCCTCACCCCTCCACTTT

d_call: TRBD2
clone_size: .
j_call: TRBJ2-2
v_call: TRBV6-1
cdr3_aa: CASTLAGGVTGELFF
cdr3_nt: TGTGCCAGCACACTAGCGGGAGGAGTCACCGGGGAGCTGTTTTTT

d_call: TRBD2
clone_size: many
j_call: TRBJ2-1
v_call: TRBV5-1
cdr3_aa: CASSRGGGYDEQFF
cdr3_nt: TGCGCCAGCTCCCGTGGGGGGGGTTACGATGAGCAGTTCTTC

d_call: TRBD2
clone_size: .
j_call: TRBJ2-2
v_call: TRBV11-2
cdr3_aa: CASSSSGGGHTGELFF
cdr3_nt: TGTGCCAGCAGCTCCTCTGGCGGGGGTCACACCGGGGAGCTGTTTTTT

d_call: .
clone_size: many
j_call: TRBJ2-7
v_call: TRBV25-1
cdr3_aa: CASSGEMRLSPYEQYF
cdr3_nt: TGTGCCAGCAGTGGGGAAATGCGCCTTTCACCCTACGAGCAGTACTTC

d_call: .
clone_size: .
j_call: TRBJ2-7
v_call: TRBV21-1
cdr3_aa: CASESPASIDRGVTYEQYF
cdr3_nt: TGTGCCAGCGAAAGCCCAGCCTCCATCGACAGGGGCGTTACCTACGAGCAGTACTTC

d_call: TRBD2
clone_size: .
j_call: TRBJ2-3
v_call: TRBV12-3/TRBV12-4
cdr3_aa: CASSPLVPGLGVDTQYF
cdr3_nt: TGTGCCAGCAGTCCACTAGTCCCGGGACTAGGCGTTGATACGCAGTATTTT

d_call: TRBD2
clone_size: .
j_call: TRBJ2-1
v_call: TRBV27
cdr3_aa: CASSLVAGVPEQFF
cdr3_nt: TGTGCCAGCAGTTTAGTAGCGGGAGTCCCCGAGCAGTTCTTC

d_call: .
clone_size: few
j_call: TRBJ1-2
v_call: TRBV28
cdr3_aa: CASSLYGYGYTF
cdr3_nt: TGTGCCAGCAGTTTATACGGATATGGCTACACCTTC

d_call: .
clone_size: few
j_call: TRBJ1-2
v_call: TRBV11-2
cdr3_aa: CASSQSGFRDGYTF
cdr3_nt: TGTGCCAGCAGCCAATCGGGATTTAGGGATGGCTACACCTTC